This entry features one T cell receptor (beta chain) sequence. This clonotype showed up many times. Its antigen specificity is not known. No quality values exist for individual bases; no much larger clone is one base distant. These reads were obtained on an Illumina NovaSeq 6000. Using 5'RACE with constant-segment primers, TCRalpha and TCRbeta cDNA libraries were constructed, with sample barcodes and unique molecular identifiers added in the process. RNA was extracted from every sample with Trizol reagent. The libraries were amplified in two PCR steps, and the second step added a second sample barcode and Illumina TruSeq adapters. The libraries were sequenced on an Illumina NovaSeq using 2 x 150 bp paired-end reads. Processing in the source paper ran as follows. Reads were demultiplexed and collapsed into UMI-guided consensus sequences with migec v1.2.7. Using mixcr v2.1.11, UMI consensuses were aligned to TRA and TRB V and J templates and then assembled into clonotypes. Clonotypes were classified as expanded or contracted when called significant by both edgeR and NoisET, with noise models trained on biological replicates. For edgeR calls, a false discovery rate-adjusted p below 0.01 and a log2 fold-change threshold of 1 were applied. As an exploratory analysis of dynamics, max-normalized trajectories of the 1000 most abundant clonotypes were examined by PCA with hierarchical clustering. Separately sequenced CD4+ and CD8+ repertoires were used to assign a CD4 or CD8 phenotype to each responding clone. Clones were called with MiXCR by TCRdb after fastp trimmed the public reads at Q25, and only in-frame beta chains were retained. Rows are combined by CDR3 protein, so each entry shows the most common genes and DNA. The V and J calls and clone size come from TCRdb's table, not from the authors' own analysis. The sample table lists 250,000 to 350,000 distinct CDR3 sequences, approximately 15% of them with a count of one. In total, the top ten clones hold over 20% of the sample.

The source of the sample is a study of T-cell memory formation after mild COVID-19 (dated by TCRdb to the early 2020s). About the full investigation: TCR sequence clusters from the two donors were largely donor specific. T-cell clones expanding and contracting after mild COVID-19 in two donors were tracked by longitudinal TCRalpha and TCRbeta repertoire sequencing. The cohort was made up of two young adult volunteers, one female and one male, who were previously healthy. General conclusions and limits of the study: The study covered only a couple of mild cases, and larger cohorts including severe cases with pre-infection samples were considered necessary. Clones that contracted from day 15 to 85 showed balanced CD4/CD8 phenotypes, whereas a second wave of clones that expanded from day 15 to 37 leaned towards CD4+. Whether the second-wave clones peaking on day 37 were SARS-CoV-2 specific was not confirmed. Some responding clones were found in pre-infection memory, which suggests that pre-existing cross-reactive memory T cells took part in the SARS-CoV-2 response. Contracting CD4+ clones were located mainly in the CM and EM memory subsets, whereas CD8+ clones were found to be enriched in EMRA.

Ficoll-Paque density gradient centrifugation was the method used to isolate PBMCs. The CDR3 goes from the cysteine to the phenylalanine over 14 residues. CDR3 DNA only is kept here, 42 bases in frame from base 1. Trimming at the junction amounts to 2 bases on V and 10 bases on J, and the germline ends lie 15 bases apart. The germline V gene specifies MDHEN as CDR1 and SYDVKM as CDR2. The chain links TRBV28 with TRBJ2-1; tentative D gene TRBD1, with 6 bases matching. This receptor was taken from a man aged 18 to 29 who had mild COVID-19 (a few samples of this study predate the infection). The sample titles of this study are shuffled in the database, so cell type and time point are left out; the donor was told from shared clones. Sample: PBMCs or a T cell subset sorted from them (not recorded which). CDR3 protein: CASSLSFLGTEQFF. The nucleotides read TGTGCCAGCAGTTTAAGTTTTCTTGGGACAGAGCAGTTCTTC.